The 31 T cell receptor beta chains below all came from one sample that was sequenced in a study of T cells in Graves' hyperthyroidism and ophthalmopathy. TCR beta CDR3 regions were amplified from RNA transcripts. HTBI primers were employed in a first-round RT-PCR of the TCR CDR3. TCRdb passed the multiplex PCR reads through MiXCR, listing each CDR3 protein once. The data contain over 300,000 distinct CDR3 sequences, 11% to 15% of them singletons. Sequencing was done on a sample of blood. Receptor source: a woman aged 60-70 years with Graves' hyperthyroidism.

This clonotype appeared a few times. The CDR3 DNA follows: TGTGCCAGCAGCTTGAGCAATGAAGCTTTCTTT. The encoded protein is CASSLSNEAFF. The chain has TRBV5-6 and TRBJ1-1; D not resolved. CDR1 SGHDT and CDR2 YYEEEE come from the germline V gene. The CDR3 is 11 residues long. Trimming pared 1 base from V and 7 bases from J, leaving 5 bases between.

This clonotype was detected a few times. The chain has TRBV19 and TRBJ1-5; no definite D call. Trimming shortened V by 6 bases and J by 0 bases, and 12 bases separated the two germline ends. The CDR3 is 15 residues long. CDR1 and CDR2 from the germline V gene are LNHDA and SQIVND (reference sequence). The DNA of the CDR3 is TGTGCCAGTAGACCGGAGGTTTATAGCAATCAGCCCCAGCATTTT. It is translated as CASRPEVYSNQPQHF.

The V gene is TRBV6-1, the J gene TRBJ1-3; tentatively, D is TRBD1 (6 bases). V dropped 6 bases and J dropped 5 bases, with 11 bases sitting between them. The CDR3 length is 13 residues. Per the germline V gene, CDR1 is MNHNS and CDR2 is SASEGT. The CDR3: CASSRGIRNTIYF. The CDR3 DNA reads TGTGCCAGCAGCAGGGGTATCCGAAACACCATATATTTT.

This clonotype was counted many times. The gene calls are TRBV5-1 and TRBJ2-3; 8 bases are shared with TRBD2. CDR3 size: 17 residues. Germline V gene sequence: CDR1 SGHRS, CDR2 YFSETQ. Trimming at V came to 0 bases and at J to 2 bases, leaving 8 bases not matched to a gene. CDR3 loop: CASSLALAGLLTDTQYF. DNA for the CDR3: TGCGCCAGCAGCTTGGCTCTAGCGGGCCTGCTCACAGATACGCAGTATTTT.

At least ten counts were recorded for this clonotype. The chain carries TRBV24-1 and TRBJ2-1, with D possibly being TRBD1 (6 bases). The CDR3 totals 13 residues. The V gene's germline CDR1 is KGHDR and CDR2 SFDVKD. The V end was cut by 0 bases, the J end by 9 bases, with 8 bases between. In DNA, the CDR3 is TGTGCCACCAGTGATTTGGACAGGACTGAGCAGTTCTTC. This gives the protein CATSDLDRTEQFF.

In this sample, this clonotype turned up many times. The gene calls are TRBV20-1 and TRBJ1-3; D gene unclear. The germline V gene has CDR1 DFQATT and CDR2 SNEGSKA (reference sequence). V was trimmed by 6 bases and J by 5 bases, leaving 17 bases between them. This CDR3 region has 14 residues. CDR3 sequence reads: CSAWTASSRNTIYF. In DNA form, the CDR3 reads TGCAGTGCGTGGACGGCTTCCAGTAGAAACACCATATATTTT.

The rearrangement joins TRBV20-1 to TRBJ1-1; 8 bases line up with TRBD1. Germline CDR1 is DFQATT and CDR2 is SNEGSKA (reference sequence). The CDR3 totals 14 residues. V gave up 4 bases and J gave up 0 bases; unmatched junction bases: 4. CDR3 protein: CSAKDRGMNTEAFF. In nucleotides, the CDR3 is TGCAGTGCTAAAGACAGGGGAATGAACACTGAAGCTTTCTTT.

This clonotype was recorded at least ten times. V gene TRBV30 combines with J gene TRBJ2-7; 7 nucleotides align to TRBD1. Germline V gene lookup returns CDR1 GTSNPN and CDR2 SVGIG (reference sequence). V shed 3 bases and J 7 bases; nucleotides not matched to a gene: 12. The CDR3 extends over 14 amino acids. DNA of the CDR3: TGTGCCTGGAGAAACAGGGGCCTACCGGGGGAGCAGTACTTC. It yields the protein CAWRNRGLPGEQYF.

There are many counts of this clonotype. The chain joins TRBV27 to TRBJ2-7, with TRBD1 identical over 10 bases. The CDR3 totals 17 residues. Germline lookup yields CDR1 MNHEY and CDR2 SMNVEV (reference sequence). Trimming at V came to 1 base and at J to 3 bases, leaving 9 bases not matched to a gene. The CDR3 DNA reads as TGTGCCAGCAGTTTATACCCCTCGGGACAGGGGAGCTACGAGCAGTACTTC. Encoded protein: CASSLYPSGQGSYEQYF.

This clonotype was picked up a small number of times. The V call is TRBV7-9, the J call TRBJ2-4, with D possibly matching TRBD2 (5 bases). Trimming removed 5 bases from V and 0 bases from J, with 14 bases in between. Germline-derived CDR1 and CDR2 are SEHNR and FQNEAQ (reference sequence). This CDR3 spans 16 amino acids. The CDR3 sequence: CASSPPGNLAKNIQYF. CDR3 nucleotides: TGTGCCAGCAGCCCACCCGGGAACCTAGCCAAAAACATTCAGTACTTC. Using reference TRBV7-9 and TRBJ2-4 for the parts outside the CDR3, the full variable domain is DTGVSQNPRHKITKRGQNVTFRCDPISEHNRLYWYRQTLGQGPEFLTYFQNEAQLEKSRLLSDRFSAERPKGSFSTLEIQRTEQGDSAMYLCASSPPGNLAKNIQYFGAGTRLSVL.

This chain connects TRBV5-1 to TRBJ2-1; D is uncertain. Trimming pared 2 bases from V and 5 bases from J, leaving 11 bases between. This CDR3 region has 14 residues. Germline-derived CDR1 and CDR2 are SGHRS and YFSETQ. The CDR3, as DNA: TGCGCCAGCAGCTTCCAGTCTCGGGACAATGAGCAGTTCTTC. This codes for CASSFQSRDNEQFF.

V and J are TRBV6-5 and TRBJ2-2; 9 bases map to TRBD1. CDR1 is MNHEY and CDR2 is SVGAGI in the germline V gene. Losses at the gene ends were 2 bases for V and 5 bases for J; bases not matched to a gene: 6. The CDR3 length is 16 residues. The CDR3 DNA sequence: TGTGCCAGCAGTTACCCCGGGACAGGGAGAACCGGGGAGCTGTTTTTT. Translated, it gives CASSYPGTGRTGELFF.

This chain joins TRBV24-1 and TRBJ2-3, with D perhaps matching TRBD2 (5 bases). The CDR3 loop spans 13 amino acids. Looked up from germline, CDR1 is KGHDR and CDR2 is SFDVKD. The germline V and J ends were trimmed by 4 bases and 7 bases, with 11 bases remaining between them. The CDR3 loop reads CATSEADRHTQYF. CDR3 in DNA: TGTGCCACCAGTGAAGCGGACCGTCATACGCAGTATTTT.

A few counts support this clonotype. The chain combines TRBV5-1 with TRBJ2-2; 7 nucleotides match TRBD1. V lost 6 bases and J lost 0; bases outside the gene matches: 11. This CDR3 is 17 amino acids long. Germline CDR1 SGHRS, CDR2 YFSETQ. DNA of the CDR3: TGCGCCAGCACGTATACCGGGACAGCAGCGAACACCGGGGAGCTGTTTTTT. This gives the protein CASTYTGTAANTGELFF.

At least ten counts were recorded for this clonotype. CDR3 sequence reads: CASSLMSLGLRAYEQYF. As DNA, the CDR3 is TGTGCCAGCAGCTTAATGTCCCTAGGTTTAAGGGCCTACGAGCAGTACTTC. The chain is built from TRBV11-3 and TRBJ2-7; D unresolved. The CDR3 length is 17 residues. From germline, CDR1 is SGHNT and CDR2 YENEEA. The ends were cut back, 2 bases at V and 2 bases at J, with 19 bases in the middle.

The chain couples TRBV5-1 to TRBJ2-7, with 9 bases lining up with TRBD1. The germline V gene has CDR1 SGHRS and CDR2 YFSETQ. The length of the CDR3 is 15 residues. J gave up 5 bases and V 1 base, and 7 bases lay outside the gene matches. Here the CDR3 DNA reads TGCGCCAGCAGCTTGTTCGGGACAGGGAGCAACGAGCAGTACTTC. Translation: CASSLFGTGSNEQYF.

This clonotype was picked up many times. The chain has TRBV7-2 and TRBJ2-2, with 8 bases aligning to TRBD1. Trimming removed 5 bases from V and 5 bases from J; junction bases left unmatched: 4. Germline CDR1 reads SGHTA; CDR2 reads FQGNSA. CDR3 length equals 14 residues. The CDR3 region has the DNA TGTGCCAGCAGCCGGACAGGGTGGACCGGGGAGCTGTTTTTT. This codes for CASSRTGWTGELFF. Full variable domain (missing parts from reference TRBV7-2 and TRBJ2-2): GAGVSQSPSNKVTEKGKDVELRCDPISGHTALYWYRQSLGQGLEFLIYFQGNSAPDKSGLPSDRFSAERTGGSVSTLTIQRTQQEDSAVYLCASSRTGWTGELFFGEGSRLTVL.

The chain joins TRBV20-1 to TRBJ2-3; maybe TRBD2 (6 bases). Trimming stripped 0 bases from V and 2 bases from J, with 12 bases between. This CDR3 comprises 15 residues. The germline gives CDR1 DFQATT, CDR2 SNEGSKA (reference sequence). CDR3 DNA sequence: TGCAGTGCTAGAGATCTTGGACTACCCACAGATACGCAGTATTTT. It encodes CSARDLGLPTDTQYF.

This clonotype occurred a few times. This chain links TRBV6-5 with TRBJ1-6; D unclear. Between the trimmed V and J ends, which lost 4 bases and 5 bases, there was a span of 12 bases. The CDR3 sequence is 15 residues long. Germline V gives CDR1 MNHEY, CDR2 SVGAGI. The CDR3 sequence: CASSLRAGDNSPLHF. CDR3 in DNA: TGTGCCAGCAGTTTACGGGCTGGGGATAATTCACCCCTCCACTTT.

This clonotype showed up many times. The chain recombines TRBV7-9 with TRBJ2-7, with 8 bases lining up with TRBD1. The junction had 8 bases not matched to a gene; V was cut back by 10 bases and J by 3 bases. Germline-derived CDR1 and CDR2 are SEHNR and FQNEAQ (reference sequence). The CDR3 length is 13 residues. The DNA of the CDR3 is TGTGCCACCCAGACAGGGGAGCGCTACGAGCAGTACTTC. Its translation: CATQTGERYEQYF.

In this sample, this clonotype turned up many times. This chain uses TRBV5-4 with TRBJ1-1; possible D gene TRBD1, 5 bases. This CDR3 has 16 amino acids. V lost 4 bases and J 0 bases, leaving 16 bases between the germline ends. The germline CDR1 and CDR2 sequences are SGHNT and YYREEE (reference sequence). The chain's CDR3 is CASSAMSGGVNTEAFF. As DNA, the CDR3 is TGTGCCAGCAGCGCCATGTCGGGGGGGGTGAACACTGAAGCTTTCTTT.

J is TRBJ2-3 and V is TRBV24-1, with a weak D call TRBD1 (6 bases). The CDR3 has 13 amino acids. CDR1 is KGHDR and CDR2 is SFDVKD in the germline V gene. V was cut by 9 bases and J by 1 base, with 10 bases left in between. The CDR3 spells CATGKGGTDTQYF. The CDR3 DNA sequence: TGTGCCACCGGCAAGGGGGGCACAGATACGCAGTATTTT.

This clonotype was observed at least ten times. V usage is TRBV6-1 and J usage is TRBJ2-5, with TRBD1 identical over 8 bases. In germline, CDR1 is MNHNS, CDR2 SASEGT. Trimming at V came to 6 bases and at J to 0 bases, leaving 6 bases not matched to a gene. The CDR3 consists of 15 residues. CDR3 sequence (DNA): TGTGCCAGCAGGTTGGACAGGGTAGACCAAGAGACCCAGTACTTC. Its protein product is CASRLDRVDQETQYF.

This clonotype occurred a few times. The chain couples TRBV27 to TRBJ2-7; D possibly corresponds to TRBD2 (5 bases). With 6 bases removed from V and 9 bases from J, the gap between germline ends came to 18 bases. This CDR3 has 13 amino acids. Germline-derived CDR1 and CDR2 are MNHEY and SMNVEV (reference sequence). The CDR3: CASSQGLRVRQYF. The CDR3 DNA reads as TGTGCCAGCAGCCAAGGACTGCGGGTACGGCAGTACTTC.

This clonotype was recorded at least ten times. The chain is built from TRBV10-3 and TRBJ2-7; a weak D match, TRBD1 (5 bases). V lost 5 bases to trimming and J lost 3 bases, with 11 bases between them. CDR1 ENHRY and CDR2 SYGVKD come from the germline V gene. CDR3 length equals 13 residues. The CDR3 is CAISSRQFYEQYF. CDR3 DNA sequence: TGTGCCATCAGTTCCCGACAGTTCTACGAGCAGTACTTC.

V is TRBV15 and J is TRBJ2-2; D may be TRBD2 (6 bases). The V gene lost 4 bases and the J gene lost 7 bases, with 16 bases spanning the gap. The CDR3 loop spans 15 amino acids. The germline V gene encodes CDR1 LNHNV and CDR2 YYDKDF (reference sequence). The CDR3 loop reads CATSTRFGGGGELFF. CDR3 nucleotide sequence: TGTGCCACCAGCACCCGATTTGGGGGAGGCGGGGAGCTGTTTTTT.

There are many counts of this clonotype. CDR3 region: CASSFGVAGSYEQYF. CDR3 coding DNA: TGCGCCAGCAGCTTTGGGGTAGCGGGATCCTACGAGCAGTACTTC. The chain joins TRBV5-1 to TRBJ2-7; TRBD2 aligns across 8 bases. Germline V lookup: CDR1 SGHRS, CDR2 YFSETQ. The trim removed 2 bases at V and 1 base at J, leaving 5 bases unmatched. The CDR3 contains 15 residues.

Comment on this clonotype: Because the CDR3's place on the DNA is in doubt, the DNA is left out and the CDR3 is given as listed by TCRdb. The chain employs TRBV11-2 and TRBJ2-7; TRBD1 is taken as the D call from the table, unchecked against the DNA. Germline loops: CDR1 SGHAT, CDR2 FQNNGV. The CDR3 sequence runs 22 residues, both termini included. CDR3 region: CASSIYLCSVGRWGQGAHEQYF.

This clonotype was detected ten times or more. The chain is built from TRBV11-2 and TRBJ2-7; D may be TRBD1 or TRBD2 (5 bases each). The CDR3 runs 14 residues. V was clipped by 1 base and J by 2 bases, with 9 bases between them. Germline V lookup: CDR1 SGHAT, CDR2 FQNNGV. DNA of the CDR3: TGTGCCAGCAGCTTAGCCAGGGAGACCTACGAGCAGTACTTC. Its translation: CASSLARETYEQYF.

This clonotype was seen only once. A much larger clone differs from this one at a single base, so this may be a read error. J is TRBJ1-1 and V is TRBV10-3, with 8 bases aligning to TRBD1. The germline CDR1 and CDR2 sequences are ENHRY and SYGVKD. This CDR3 is built from 11 residues. The CDR3 DNA is TGTGCCGTCAGGGGGACAGGTGAAGCTTTCTTT. Translating it yields CAVRGTGEAFF.

There are a few counts of this clonotype. V is TRBV19 and J is TRBJ2-6, with a weak D call TRBD2 (6 bases). Germline V lookup: CDR1 LNHDA, CDR2 SQIVND (reference sequence). The CDR3 contains 17 residues. Trimming stripped 2 bases from V and 0 bases from J, with 11 bases between. The CDR3 loop is CASSIQAGSSGANVLTF. Here the CDR3 DNA reads TGTGCCAGTAGTATACAGGCGGGATCCTCTGGGGCCAACGTCCTGACTTTC. The full variable domain, its missing parts supplied by reference TRBV19 and TRBJ2-6, is DGGITQSPKYLFRKEGQNVTLSCEQNLNHDAMYWYRQDPGQGLRLIYYSQIVNDFQKGDIAEGYSVSREKKESFPLTVTSAQKNPTAFYLCASSIQAGSSGANVLTFGAGSRLTVL.